This T cell receptor (beta chain) was sequenced in a study of OX40 agonist ivuxolimab in advanced cancers. The ends lost 6 bases at V and 1 base at J; junction bases unmatched: 9. The CDR3 contains 15 residues. Per germline, CDR1 KGHSH and CDR2 LQKENI. The table came from immunoSEQ multiplex PCR; TCRdb's copy has only in-frame clones and leaves some out. Of fewer than 45,000 clones listed, about 90% are singletons. The genes are TRBV18 and TRBJ2-7; 7 nucleotides match TRBD2. Sequencing was performed on CD4+ or CD8+ T cells sorted from blood, taken in a trial of the OX40 agonist ivuxolimab. The sequence derives from an adult with an advanced solid tumor such as melanoma, head and neck, liver or kidney cancer. CDR3 region: CASSPEGGVSYEQYF. The CDR3 coding sequence is TGTGCCAGCTCGCCTGAGGGAGGGGTTTCCTACGAGCAGTACTTC.